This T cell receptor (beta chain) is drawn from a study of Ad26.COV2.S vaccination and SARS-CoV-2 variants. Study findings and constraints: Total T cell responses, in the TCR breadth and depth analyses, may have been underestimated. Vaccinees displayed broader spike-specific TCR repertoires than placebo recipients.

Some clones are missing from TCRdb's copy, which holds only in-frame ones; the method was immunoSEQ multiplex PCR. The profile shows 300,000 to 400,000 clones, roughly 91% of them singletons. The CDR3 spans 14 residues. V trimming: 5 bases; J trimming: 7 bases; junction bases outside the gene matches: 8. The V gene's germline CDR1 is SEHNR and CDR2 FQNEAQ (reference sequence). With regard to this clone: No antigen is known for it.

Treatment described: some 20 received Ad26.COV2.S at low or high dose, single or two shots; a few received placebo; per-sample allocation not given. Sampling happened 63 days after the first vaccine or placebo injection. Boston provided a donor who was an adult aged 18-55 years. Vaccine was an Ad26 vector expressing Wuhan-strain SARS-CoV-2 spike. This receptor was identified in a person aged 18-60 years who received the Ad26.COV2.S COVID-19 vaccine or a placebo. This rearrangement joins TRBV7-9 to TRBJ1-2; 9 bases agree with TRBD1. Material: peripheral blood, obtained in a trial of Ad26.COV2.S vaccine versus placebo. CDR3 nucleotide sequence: TGTGCCAGCAGCCTCCCCGACAGGGGGGGTGGCTACACCTTC. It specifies CASSLPDRGGGYTF.